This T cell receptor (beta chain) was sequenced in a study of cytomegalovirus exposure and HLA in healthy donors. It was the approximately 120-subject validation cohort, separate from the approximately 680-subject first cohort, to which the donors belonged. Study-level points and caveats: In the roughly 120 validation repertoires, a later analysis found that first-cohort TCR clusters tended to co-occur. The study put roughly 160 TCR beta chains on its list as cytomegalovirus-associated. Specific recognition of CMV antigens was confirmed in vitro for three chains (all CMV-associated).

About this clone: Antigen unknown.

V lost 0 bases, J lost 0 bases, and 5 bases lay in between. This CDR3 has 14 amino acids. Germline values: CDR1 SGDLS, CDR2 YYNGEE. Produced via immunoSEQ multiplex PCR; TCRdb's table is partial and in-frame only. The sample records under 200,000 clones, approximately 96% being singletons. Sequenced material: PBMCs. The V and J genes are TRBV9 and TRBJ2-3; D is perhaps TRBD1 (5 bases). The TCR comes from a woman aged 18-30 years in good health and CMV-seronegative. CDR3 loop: CASSVGQSTDTQYF. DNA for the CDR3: TGTGCCAGCAGCGTAGGACAGAGCACAGATACGCAGTATTTT. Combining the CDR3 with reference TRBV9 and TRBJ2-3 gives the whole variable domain DSGVTQTPKHLITATGQRVTLRCSPRSGDLSVYWYQQSLDQGLQFLIQYYNGEERAKGNILERFSAQQFPDLHSELNLSSLELGDSALYFCASSVGQSTDTQYFGPGTRLTVL.